Listed here are 9 T cell receptor beta chains from one sample, sequenced in a study of blood T cell repertoires in COVID-19. Assay: immunoSEQ multiplex PCR; the TCRdb copy retains only in-frame clones and omits some. The table has approximately 240,000 clones, more than 65% seen once. Sequencing input: peripheral blood. The receptors were sampled from a woman aged 55-69 years with acute or convalescent COVID-19.

This clone was counted between two and nine times. V is TRBV19 and J is TRBJ1-6; weak D call: TRBD1 (5 bases). The CDR3 has 16 amino acids. In germline, CDR1 is LNHDA, CDR2 SQIVND (reference sequence). V lost 3 bases, J lost 9 bases, and 18 bases lay in between. The CDR3 nucleotides read TGTGCCAGTAGTATTTTAGGACTTGGGGGGATTTCACCCCTCCACTTT. Encoded protein: CASSILGLGGISPLHF.

The chain is built from TRBV20-1 and TRBJ1-2; D is undetermined. Germline-derived CDR1 and CDR2 are DFQATT and SNEGSKA (reference sequence). With 3 bases removed from V and 0 bases from J, the gap between germline ends came to 11 bases. The CDR3 length is 14 residues. This CDR3 reads CSASVTTPNYGYTF. In nucleotides, the CDR3 is TGCAGTGCTAGTGTGACTACCCCTAACTATGGCTACACCTTC.

This clone was observed once. The chain uses TRBV6-1 and TRBJ2-2; D is perhaps TRBD2 (6 bases). Germline V gene data show CDR1 as MNHNS and CDR2 as SASEGT. V lost 4 bases and J lost 6, with 18 bases in between. CDR3 length: 16 amino acids. CDR3 sequence: CASSGFVGAGPGELFF. The DNA for the CDR3 is TGTGCCAGCAGTGGGTTCGTCGGTGCGGGGCCCGGGGAGCTGTTTTTT.

This rearrangement joins TRBV4-3 to TRBJ2-7, with D perhaps TRBD2 (6 bases). CDR3 size: 15 residues. Germline loops: CDR1 LGHNA, CDR2 YSLEER. V lost 3 bases to trimming and J lost 6 bases, with 18 bases between them. CDR3 sequence (DNA): TGCGCCAGCAGCCACCGAGGGAGGTTTTCGGGCGAGCAGTACTTC. This encodes CASSHRGRFSGEQYF.

This clone has just a few counts. The chain carries TRBV28 and TRBJ1-3; tentative D call: TRBD1 (5 bases). The germline gives CDR1 MDHEN, CDR2 SYDVKM. The CDR3 is 12 amino acids. Deletions cut 10 bases from V and 0 bases from J, with 7 bases between. CDR3 sequence: CAIQGSGNTIYF. The CDR3 DNA follows: TGTGCCATTCAGGGCTCTGGAAACACCATATATTTT.

The J gene is TRBJ1-1, the V gene TRBV5-1; D perhaps matches TRBD1 (5 bases). The CDR3 extends over 14 amino acids. Deletions cut 3 bases from V and 5 bases from J, with 14 bases between. Germline V lookup: CDR1 SGHRS, CDR2 YFSETQ. Here the CDR3 DNA reads TGCGCCAGCAGCTCCCAGACAGCCCGGACTGAAGCTTTCTTT. As protein: CASSSQTARTEAFF. The complete variable domain, with remaining parts taken from reference TRBV5-1 and TRBJ1-1, reads KAGVTQTPRYLIKTRGQQVTLSCSPISGHRSVSWYQQTPGQGLQFLFEYFSETQRNKGNFPGRFSGRQFSNSRSEMNVSTLELGDSALYLCASSSQTARTEAFFGQGTRLTVV.

The chain has TRBV7-2 and TRBJ1-2, with unresolved D. V was clipped by 4 bases and J by 4 bases, with 10 bases between them. The CDR3 sequence is 13 residues long. Germline-derived CDR1 and CDR2 are SGHTA and FQGNSA. The CDR3 nucleotides read TGTGCCAGCAGCTCCCCGGGTATCTATGGCTACACCTTC. This sequence encodes CASSSPGIYGYTF.

The rearrangement uses TRBV30 and TRBJ2-1, with 12 bases aligning to TRBD1. The V segment lost 6 bases and the J segment 9 bases; nucleotides outside the gene matches: 12. CDR1 is GTSNPN and CDR2 is SVGIG in the germline V gene (reference sequence). The CDR3 contains 15 residues. CDR3 in DNA: TGTGCCTGCCTTCCCGGGACAGGGGGCTCAGGTGAGCAGTTCTTC. Translation: CACLPGTGGSGEQFF.

The genes are TRBV12-3 or TRBV12-4 and TRBJ1-6; unclear D gene. The CDR3 consists of 12 residues. V lost 5 bases and J 9 bases, leaving 8 bases between the germline ends. The CDR3 loop is CASSPISSPLHF. CDR3 DNA: TGTGCCAGCAGTCCCATTAGTTCACCCCTCCACTTT.